A single sample gave rise to the 25 T cell receptor beta chains below, sequenced in a study of T cell responses to AZD1222 COVID-19 vaccine. Clones were sequenced by immunoSEQ multiplex PCR, and TCRdb holds only the in-frame ones, with some missing. The table has about 190,000 clones, more than 75% seen once. Sequencing was performed on peripheral blood, taken on day 0 of AZD1222 vaccination. The receptor set was obtained from an adult in good health.

This chain links TRBV2 with TRBJ1-4, with D tentatively TRBD1 (5 bases). The CDR3 has 14 residues. Trimming removed 6 bases at V and 7 bases at J, with 15 bases between. CDR1 and CDR2 (germline): SNHLY, FYNNEI. This CDR3 is CASSPGGFPEKLFF. As DNA, the CDR3 is TGTGCCAGCAGCCCCGGGGGGTTTCCTGAAAAACTGTTTTTT.

This clone was seen a single time. In DNA form, the CDR3 reads TGTGCCGGCTCACCGGGTAATACAGATACGCAGTATTTT. It encodes CAGSPGNTDTQYF. This chain joins TRBV9 and TRBJ2-3; D is ambiguous. CDR3 length: 13 amino acids. Germline CDR1 is SGDLS and CDR2 is YYNGEE. V was clipped by 10 bases and J by 3 bases, with 15 bases between them.

V usage is TRBV13 and J usage is TRBJ1-5; D uncertain. The V gene lost 2 bases and the J gene lost 2 bases, with 13 bases spanning the gap. The CDR3 totals 16 residues. Germline CDR1 is PRHDT and CDR2 is FYEKMQ (reference sequence). CDR3 sequence (DNA): TGTGCCAGCAGCTTATCTACGGGCTCGGGCAATCAGCCCCAGCATTTT. It specifies CASSLSTGSGNQPQHF.

V and J are TRBV9 and TRBJ1-4, with 9 bases aligning to TRBD1. Looked up from germline, CDR1 is SGDLS and CDR2 is YYNGEE. V trimming: 2 bases; J trimming: 5 bases; junction bases outside the gene matches: 1. There are 14 residues in the CDR3. CDR3 region: CASSVGTGNEKLFF. The CDR3 region has the DNA TGTGCCAGCAGCGTCGGGACAGGGAATGAAAAACTGTTTTTT.

This chain uses TRBV18 with TRBJ2-1; TRBD2 matches 13 bases. Looked up from germline, CDR1 is KGHSH and CDR2 is LQKENI. The ends lost 0 bases at V and 8 bases at J; junction bases unmatched: 4. This CDR3 is 16 amino acids long. In DNA form, the CDR3 reads TGTGCCAGCTCACCACCGCGGGGGACTAGCGGGGATGAGCAGTTCTTC. Protein: CASSPPRGTSGDEQFF.

V usage is TRBV14 and J usage is TRBJ2-5, with 7 nucleotides matching TRBD1. The CDR3 has 16 residues. The V and J ends lost 2 bases and 2 bases, in that order; junction bases with no gene match: 8. Germline CDR1 reads SGHDN; CDR2 reads FVKESK. This chain's CDR3 is CASSQLGRGRQETQYF. The CDR3 DNA reads as TGTGCCAGCAGCCAATTAGGTAGGGGGCGGCAAGAGACCCAGTACTTC.

The chain employs TRBV6-5 and TRBJ2-2; 9 bases line up with TRBD2. Germline assignment: CDR1 MNHEY and CDR2 SVGAGI. V lost 6 bases, J lost 6 bases, and 8 bases stayed unmatched. The CDR3 spans 15 residues. This chain's CDR3 is CASRLSGSRAGELFF. The CDR3, as DNA: TGTGCCAGCAGGCTTAGCGGGAGTAGGGCCGGGGAGCTGTTTTTT.

As to this clone: Within the sample, other DNA sequences also encode this same CDR3. This rearrangement joins TRBV5-1 to TRBJ2-1; 7 nucleotides align to TRBD2. Germline V gives CDR1 SGHRS, CDR2 YFSETQ. Unmatched junction bases numbered 3, after V lost 0 bases and J lost 3 bases. CDR3 size: 15 residues. The DNA of the CDR3 is TGCGCCAGCAGCTTGGGCCTAGCGGACTACAATGAGCAGTTCTTC. Its translation is CASSLGLADYNEQFF.

This chain's CDR3 is CASSQFTSGRETQYF. DNA for the CDR3: TGTGCCAGCAGCCAATTTACTAGCGGGAGGGAGACCCAGTACTTC. The V call is TRBV4-2, the J call TRBJ2-5, with 12 bases lining up with TRBD2. The CDR3 length is 15 residues. V lost 2 bases, J lost 5 bases, and 3 bases stayed unmatched. Germline V gives CDR1 LGHNA, CDR2 YNFKEQ.

CDR3 in DNA: TGTGCCAGCAGCTTTCTCTCTTCTGAAGCTTTCTTT. This encodes CASSFLSSEAFF. The V and J genes are TRBV7-9 and TRBJ1-1; no definite D call. CDR3 length: 12 residues. The V end lost 3 bases, the J end lost 6 bases, and 8 bases lay between the germline ends. CDR1 and CDR2 from the germline V gene are SEHNR and FQNEAQ (reference sequence). Full variable domain (remainder filled in from reference TRBV7-9 and TRBJ1-1): DTGVSQNPRHKITKRGQNVTFRCDPISEHNRLYWYRQTLGQGPEFLTYFQNEAQLEKSRLLSDRFSAERPKGSFSTLEIQRTEQGDSAMYLCASSFLSSEAFFGQGTRLTVV.

The chain recombines TRBV6-5 with TRBJ2-2, with D perhaps matching TRBD1 (6 bases). CDR1 and CDR2 (germline): MNHEY, SVGAGI. V gave up 7 bases and J gave up 7 bases, with 19 bases separating them. The CDR3 extends over 15 amino acids. CDR3 amino acids: CASKRQVAFDGELFF. The CDR3 coding sequence is TGTGCCAGCAAGCGACAGGTTGCGTTTGACGGGGAGCTGTTTTTT.

CDR3 protein: CASSPAGPKSHSPLHF. CDR3 bases: TGTGCCAGCTCACCTGCAGGCCCCAAAAGCCATTCACCCCTCCACTTT. The rearrangement uses TRBV18 and TRBJ1-6; D call uncertain. Germline CDR1 is KGHSH and CDR2 is LQKENI. V shed 3 bases and J shed 8 bases, with 17 bases lying between them. The CDR3 length is 16 residues.

The V call is TRBV6-5, the J call TRBJ1-2; unclear D gene. The CDR3 consists of 15 residues. Germline CDR1 MNHEY, CDR2 SVGAGI. Trimming took 0 bases from V and 8 from J, leaving 16 bases between them. CDR3 sequence: CASSYSQRLAAGYTF. Written as DNA, the CDR3 is TGTGCCAGCAGTTACTCGCAGAGGCTGGCGGCCGGCTACACCTTC.

J is TRBJ1-4 and V is TRBV19; D remains unclear. V lost 8 bases to trimming and J lost 6 bases, with 10 bases between them. In germline, CDR1 is LNHDA, CDR2 SQIVND (reference sequence). CDR3 length: 12 residues. The CDR3 nucleotides are TGTGCCAGTGGCCCAAGATATGAAAAACTGTTTTTT. This translates into CASGPRYEKLFF. Variable domain in full (rest from reference TRBV19 and TRBJ1-4): DGGITQSPKYLFRKEGQNVTLSCEQNLNHDAMYWYRQDPGQGLRLIYYSQIVNDFQKGDIAEGYSVSREKKESFPLTVTSAQKNPTAFYLCASGPRYEKLFFGSGTQLSVL.

The chain links TRBV12-3 or TRBV12-4 to TRBJ1-1, with no clear D. V was pared by 5 bases and J by 4 bases, with 8 bases between. CDR3 length: 12 amino acids. The CDR3: CASSPGLTEAFF. The DNA of the CDR3 is TGTGCCAGCAGTCCAGGACTCACTGAAGCTTTCTTT.

This clone showed up just a few times. The chain is built from TRBV2 and TRBJ2-7, with D perhaps matching TRBD1 (6 bases). The CDR3 sequence is 14 residues long. V was pared by 2 bases and J by 7 bases, with 15 bases between. Germline V gene lookup returns CDR1 SNHLY and CDR2 FYNNEI. CDR3 loop: CASSENRDPGEQYF. The CDR3, as DNA: TGTGCCAGCAGTGAAAACAGGGATCCGGGAGAGCAGTACTTC.

V gene TRBV2 combines with J gene TRBJ2-1, with 9 bases lining up with TRBD1. Looked up from germline, CDR1 is SNHLY and CDR2 is FYNNEI. V trimming: 3 bases; J trimming: 6 bases; junction bases outside the gene matches: 6. The CDR3 length is 15 residues. The CDR3, as DNA: TGTGCCAGCAGTGATAGGGACAGGGCCTTCAATGAGCAGTTCTTC. Translating it yields CASSDRDRAFNEQFF. Drawing the rest from reference TRBV2 and TRBJ2-1, the complete variable domain is EPEVTQTPSHQVTQMGQEVILRCVPISNHLYFYWYRQILGQKVEFLVSFYNNEISEKSEIFDDQFSVERPDGSNFTLKIRSTKLEDSAMYFCASSDRDRAFNEQFFGPGTRLTVL.

The chain joins TRBV7-9 to TRBJ1-6, with 8 bases aligning to TRBD1. The germline CDR1 and CDR2 sequences are SEHNR and FQNEAQ (reference sequence). The length of the CDR3 is 15 residues. V dropped 5 bases and J dropped 8; count of bases not matched to a gene: 8. DNA of the CDR3: TGTGCCAGCAGCCCAGGACAGGGAAAGGATTCACCCCTCCACTTT. Translating it yields CASSPGQGKDSPLHF.

This clone was seen once. The V gene is TRBV28, the J gene TRBJ2-7; 8 positions match TRBD1. The germline gives CDR1 MDHEN, CDR2 SYDVKM. With V trimmed by 2 bases and J by 6 bases, 6 bases remained unmatched. The CDR3 loop spans 14 amino acids. The CDR3 DNA reads TGTGCCAGCAGTTTAGAGGACAGGGTCGGCGAGCAGTACTTC. It translates to CASSLEDRVGEQYF.

The CDR3 DNA is TGTGCCAGCAGCCATCCGGGACGGTTAAACTATGGCTACACCTTC. As protein: CASSHPGRLNYGYTF. This chain connects TRBV3-1 (or the pseudogene TRBV3-2) to TRBJ1-2; TRBD1 is a possible D gene (5 bases). The V end lost 3 bases, the J end lost 2 bases, and 13 bases lay between the germline ends. Germline-derived CDR1 and CDR2 are LGHDT and YNNKEL (reference sequence). CDR3 length equals 15 residues.

CDR3 in amino acids: CASSSGTEGGEQYF. CDR3 coding DNA: TGTGCCAGCAGCTCCGGGACAGAGGGGGGGGAGCAGTACTTC. This chain links TRBV5-4 with TRBJ2-7; tentatively, D is TRBD1 or TRBD2 (7 bases each). There are 14 residues in the CDR3. V lost 3 bases and J 7 bases, leaving 17 bases between the germline ends. Germline CDR1 SGHNT, CDR2 YYREEE (reference sequence).

The chain joins TRBV6-5 to TRBJ1-1; D is unresolved. This CDR3 has 14 residues. CDR1 and CDR2 from the germline V gene are MNHEY and SVGAGI. V shed 2 bases and J shed 1 base, with 8 bases lying between them. CDR3 sequence reads: CASSYLHENTEAFF. CDR3 in DNA: TGTGCCAGCAGTTACCTTCACGAGAACACTGAAGCTTTCTTT.

V usage is TRBV7-3 and J usage is TRBJ2-3, with 8 bases lining up with TRBD1. J was trimmed by 10 bases and V by 5 bases; bases with no gene match: 5. Germline V gene data show CDR1 as SGHTA and CDR2 as FQGTGA. This CDR3 spans 12 amino acids. The CDR3 here is CASSTGQGPQYF. The CDR3 region has the DNA TGTGCCAGCAGCACAGGACAGGGTCCGCAGTATTTT. The full variable domain, its missing parts supplied by reference TRBV7-3 and TRBJ2-3, is GAGVSQTPSNKVTEKGKYVELRCDPISGHTALYWYRQSLGQGPEFLIYFQGTGAADDSGLPNDRFFAVRPEGSVSTLKIQRTERGDSAVYLCASSTGQGPQYFGPGTRLTVL.

Only a few counts were recorded for this clone. The chain recombines TRBV4-3 with TRBJ2-7; perhaps TRBD1 as D (5 bases). V dropped 0 bases and J dropped 0 bases, with 12 bases sitting between them. Germline loops: CDR1 LGHNA, CDR2 YSLEER. CDR3 length: 16 residues. The CDR3 sequence is CASSQDRGSPSYEQYF. The CDR3, as DNA: TGCGCCAGCAGCCAAGATAGGGGCAGTCCCTCCTACGAGCAGTACTTC.

The rearrangement links TRBV9 to TRBJ2-3; tentatively, D is TRBD2 (5 bases). V gave up 5 bases and J gave up 3 bases, with 16 bases separating them. There are 15 residues in the CDR3. Per the germline V gene, CDR1 is SGDLS and CDR2 is YYNGEE. The chain's CDR3 is CASSAWLASTDTQYF. The CDR3 DNA is TGTGCCAGCAGTGCCTGGTTAGCGAGTACAGATACGCAGTATTTT.